This section outlines one T cell receptor beta chain sequence together with its context. Trimming shortened V by 0 bases and J by 10 bases, and 10 bases separated the two germline ends. CDR3 length: 13 amino acids. Germline V gene data show CDR1 as DFQATT and CDR2 as SNEGSKA (reference sequence). Unique molecular identifiers were incorporated into the prepared TCRbeta library. TCRdb independently ran MiXCR on the PCR reads; one entry per CDR3 protein. This table holds about 500,000 distinct CDR3 sequences, about 31% found once. These data originate in a study of T-cell reconstitution after alpha-beta-depleted transplantation in children.

The sequencing here drew on PBMCs from the stem cell graft donor, taken from the stem cell graft. The chain carries TRBV20-1 and TRBJ1-6, with D possibly TRBD1 on 6 matching bases. This sequence was found in a human donor who donated a stem cell graft to a child with aplastic anemia. Here the CDR3 reads CSARDRGGSPLHF. The CDR3 coding sequence is TGCAGTGCTAGAGACAGGGGAGGCTCACCCCTCCACTTT.